What follows is one TCR beta chain and its context. The antigen is not known. Generated by immunoSEQ multiplex PCR, the TCRdb table keeps only in-frame clones and is missing some. Of tens of thousands of clones in the sample, about four fifths were seen once. This sample is drawn from a study of T cells in narcolepsy. Points from the study as a whole: Blood of same and different patients, but not healthy controls, reportedly held recurring autoreactive clonotypes. Same-patient CSF and blood CD4+ T cell clonotypes included HCRT-specific and TRIB2-specific autoreactive ones.

This CDR3 spans 13 amino acids. The germline CDR1 and CDR2 sequences are SGHKS and YYEKEE (reference sequence). With 4 bases removed from V and 2 bases from J, the gap between germline ends came to 9 bases. The sequenced material came from memory (CD45RA-) CD4+ T cells from blood. The chain couples TRBV5-5 to TRBJ2-5; D is undetermined. This receptor was identified in a human donor in good health. CDR3 nucleotides: TGTGCCAGCAGCCCCCTCGGACAAGAGACCCAGTACTTC. It encodes CASSPLGQETQYF.